This TCR beta chain was recovered during a study of beta chain features in type 1 diabetes. Study results and limitations: Type 1 diabetes patients had VDJ junctions that carried fewer insertions and more deletions. All four CD4+ subsets from Type 1 diabetes patients carried moderately but significantly shorter TCRB CDR3s.

Note on this clone: As yet, its antigen is unknown.

The length of the CDR3 is 15 residues. The trim removed 2 bases at V and 2 bases at J, leaving 5 bases unmatched. The germline CDR1 and CDR2 sequences are MGHDK and SYGVNS. Investigators reverse transcribed all isolated RNA, so they sequenced expressed TCRB transcripts. Measured with immunoSEQ multiplex PCR; TCRdb has only the in-frame clones, and not every one. The sample carries about 250,000 clones, roughly 15% recorded once. The clonotype originates from a woman aged 40 to 50 in good health. Sequencing was performed on naive CD4+ T cells from blood. The chain recombines TRBV25-1 with TRBJ1-1; 7 positions agree with TRBD1. CDR3 nucleotides: TGTGCCAGCAGTGAAGGGACAGCCGGCAACACTGAAGCTTTCTTT. Protein sequence: CASSEGTAGNTEAFF.